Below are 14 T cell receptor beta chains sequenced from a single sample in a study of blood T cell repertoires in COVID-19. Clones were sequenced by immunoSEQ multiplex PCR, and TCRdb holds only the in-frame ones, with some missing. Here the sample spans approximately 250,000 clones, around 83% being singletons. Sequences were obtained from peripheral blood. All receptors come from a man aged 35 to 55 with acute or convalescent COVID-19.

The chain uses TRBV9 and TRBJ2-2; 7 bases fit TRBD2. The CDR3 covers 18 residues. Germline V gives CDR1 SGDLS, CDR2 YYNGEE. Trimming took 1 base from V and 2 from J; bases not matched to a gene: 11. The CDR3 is CASSVTLGGVPNTGELFF. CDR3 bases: TGTGCCAGCAGCGTAACCCTTGGGGGGGTGCCCAACACCGGGGAGCTGTTTTTT.

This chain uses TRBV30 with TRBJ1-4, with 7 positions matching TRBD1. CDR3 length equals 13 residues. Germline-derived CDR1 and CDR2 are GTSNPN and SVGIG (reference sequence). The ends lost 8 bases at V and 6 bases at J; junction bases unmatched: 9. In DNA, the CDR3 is TGTGCCATTGACAGGGTGGGCGATGAAAAACTGTTTTTT. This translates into CAIDRVGDEKLFF.

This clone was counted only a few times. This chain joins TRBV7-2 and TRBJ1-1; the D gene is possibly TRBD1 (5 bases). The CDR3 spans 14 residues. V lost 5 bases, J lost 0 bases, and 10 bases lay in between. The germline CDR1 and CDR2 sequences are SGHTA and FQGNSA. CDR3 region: CASSPLTVNTEAFF. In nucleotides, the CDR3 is TGTGCCAGCAGCCCCTTGACAGTGAACACTGAAGCTTTCTTT.

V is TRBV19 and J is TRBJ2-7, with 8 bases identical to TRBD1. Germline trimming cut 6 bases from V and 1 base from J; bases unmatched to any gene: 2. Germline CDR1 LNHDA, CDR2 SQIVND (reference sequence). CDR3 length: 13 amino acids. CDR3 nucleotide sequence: TGTGCCAGTAGAAGGACAGGGTCCTACGAGCAGTACTTC. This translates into CASRRTGSYEQYF.

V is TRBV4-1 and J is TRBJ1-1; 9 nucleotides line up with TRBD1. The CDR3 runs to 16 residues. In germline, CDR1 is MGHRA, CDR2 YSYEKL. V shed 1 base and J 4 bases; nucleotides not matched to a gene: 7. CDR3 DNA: TGCGCCAGCAGCCAAGCGAGACAGGGGGGTGTCACTGAAGCTTTCTTT. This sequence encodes CASSQARQGGVTEAFF.

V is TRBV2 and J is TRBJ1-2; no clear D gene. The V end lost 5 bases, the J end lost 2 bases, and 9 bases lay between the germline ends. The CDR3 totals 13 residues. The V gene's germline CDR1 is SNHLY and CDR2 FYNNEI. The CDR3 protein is CASSYDGNYGYTF. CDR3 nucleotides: TGTGCCAGCAGTTATGACGGGAACTATGGCTACACCTTC.

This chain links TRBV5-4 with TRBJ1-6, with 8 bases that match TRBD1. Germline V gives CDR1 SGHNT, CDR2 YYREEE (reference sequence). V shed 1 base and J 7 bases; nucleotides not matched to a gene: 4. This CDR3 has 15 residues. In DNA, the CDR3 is TGTGCCAGCAGCTTGTCGAGGACAGGGAATTCACCCCTCCACTTT. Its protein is CASSLSRTGNSPLHF.

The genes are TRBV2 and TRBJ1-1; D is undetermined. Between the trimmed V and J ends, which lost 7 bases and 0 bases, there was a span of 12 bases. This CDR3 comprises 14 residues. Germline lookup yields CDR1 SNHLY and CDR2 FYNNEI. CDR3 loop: CASNFPGLNTEAFF. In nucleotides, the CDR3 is TGTGCCAGCAATTTTCCGGGATTGAACACTGAAGCTTTCTTT.

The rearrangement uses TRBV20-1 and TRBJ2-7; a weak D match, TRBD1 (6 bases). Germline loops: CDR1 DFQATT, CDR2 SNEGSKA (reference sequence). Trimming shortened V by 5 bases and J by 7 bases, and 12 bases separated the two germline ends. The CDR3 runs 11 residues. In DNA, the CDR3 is TGCAGTGCTCAGGGGACGGGTGAGCAGTACTTC. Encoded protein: CSAQGTGEQYF.

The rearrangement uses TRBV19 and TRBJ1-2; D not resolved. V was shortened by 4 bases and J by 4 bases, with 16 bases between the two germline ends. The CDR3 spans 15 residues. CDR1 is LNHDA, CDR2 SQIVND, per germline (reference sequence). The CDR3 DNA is TGTGCCAGTAGTACTGAAGCGAGTCTGGGCTATGGCTACACCTTC. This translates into CASSTEASLGYGYTF.

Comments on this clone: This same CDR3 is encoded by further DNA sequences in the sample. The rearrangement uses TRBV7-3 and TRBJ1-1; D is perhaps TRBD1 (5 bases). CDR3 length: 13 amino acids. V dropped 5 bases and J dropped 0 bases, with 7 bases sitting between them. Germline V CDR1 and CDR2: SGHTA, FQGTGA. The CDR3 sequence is CASSAGVNTEAFF. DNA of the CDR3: TGTGCCAGCAGCGCGGGGGTGAACACTGAAGCTTTCTTT.

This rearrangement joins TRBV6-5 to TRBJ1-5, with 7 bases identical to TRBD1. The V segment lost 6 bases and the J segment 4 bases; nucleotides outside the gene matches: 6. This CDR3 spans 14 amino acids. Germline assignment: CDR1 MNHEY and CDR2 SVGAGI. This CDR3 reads CASRSGQQNQPQHF. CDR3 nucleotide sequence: TGTGCCAGCAGATCGGGACAGCAAAATCAGCCCCAGCATTTT.

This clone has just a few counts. The CDR3 sequence: CSVELGQGSTDTQYF. The CDR3 DNA sequence: TGCAGCGTTGAGTTGGGACAGGGGTCAACAGATACGCAGTATTTT. The chain recombines TRBV29-1 with TRBJ2-3; TRBD1 agrees at 10 bases. V dropped 3 bases and J dropped 3; count of bases not matched to a gene: 6. Germline V gene data show CDR1 as SQVTM and CDR2 as ANQGSEA. This CDR3 contains 15 residues.

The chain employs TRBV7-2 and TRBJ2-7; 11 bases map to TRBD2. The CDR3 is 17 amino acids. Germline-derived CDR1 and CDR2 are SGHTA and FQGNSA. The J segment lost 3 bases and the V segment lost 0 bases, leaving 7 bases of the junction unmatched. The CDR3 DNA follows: TGTGCCAGCAGCTTAGCCCAATATCTAGCGGGGGGCTACGAGCAGTACTTC. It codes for CASSLAQYLAGGYEQYF.